This TCR beta chain came from a study of T cell responses to AZD1222 COVID-19 vaccine. Study-wide background: The analysis combined second doses at about 4 or about 12 weeks.

Clones were read by immunoSEQ multiplex PCR, and TCRdb kept only the in-frame ones, dropping some. In the table there are some 150,000 clones, about 89% of which are singletons. The CDR3 totals 13 residues. V lost 2 bases to trimming and J lost 7 bases, with 11 bases between them. Germline V lookup: CDR1 MGHRA, CDR2 YSYEKL. This TCR derives from an adult in good health. The V call is TRBV4-1, the J call TRBJ1-2, with D unclear. This specimen was peripheral blood, taken on day 0 of AZD1222 vaccination. The CDR3 sequence is CASSQIYLSGYTF. The CDR3 coding sequence is TGCGCCAGCAGCCAAATTTACCTCAGTGGCTACACCTTC.